The sequence of this T cell receptor (beta chain) was determined in a study of chemoradiotherapy in HPV16-positive cancers. Here immunoSEQ multiplex PCR was the method, and the copy in TCRdb shows in-frame clones only, minus some. The sample records about 27,000 clones, nearly 95% being singletons. The CDR3 covers 15 residues. Trimming took 4 bases from V and 7 from J; bases not matched to a gene: 7. CDR1 and CDR2 (germline): SGHVS, FQNEAQ. The sequences come from blood, collected from a patient who underwent chemoradiotherapy. The sequence derives from a human donor with HPV-associated anogenital cancer. The chain employs TRBV7-8 and TRBJ2-2, with 9 bases that match TRBD2. The CDR3 spells CASSWLAGRGGELFF. CDR3 nucleotides: TGTGCCAGCAGCTGGCTAGCGGGGAGGGGCGGGGAGCTGTTTTTT. Full variable domain (outside the CDR3, taken from reference TRBV7-8 and TRBJ2-2): GAGVSQSPRYKVAKRGQDVALRCDPISGHVSLFWYQQALGQGPEFLTYFQNEAQLDKSGLPSDRFFAERPEGSVSTLKIQRTQQEDSAVYLCASSWLAGRGGELFFGEGSRLTVL.